This entry concerns a single T cell receptor (beta chain). The sample contains more than one DNA sequence encoding this CDR3. This sample is part of a study of blood T cell repertoires in COVID-19. Study details: Acute and convalescent COVID-19 specimens originated in the United States, Italy and Spain. T cells, B-cell-depleted T cells, or PBMCs provided the cDNA or gDNA that served as material.

The CDR3 runs 14 residues. Per germline, CDR1 SGHTA and CDR2 FQGNSA. J was trimmed by 6 bases and V by 5 bases; bases with no gene match: 2. Original analysis: Scientists estimated how many nucleated cells there were by amplifying reference gene primers. The method was immunoSEQ multiplex PCR; TCRdb's version includes in-frame clones alone and lacks a portion of them. The DNA was the basis for D and trimming; V, J and clone size are from that table. The sample contains a few hundred thousand clones, about 87% of which appear only once. The chain uses TRBV7-2 and TRBJ1-6; 9 positions match TRBD1. This TCR derives from a woman aged 30 to 39 who had recovered from COVID-19. What was sequenced was peripheral blood. The CDR3 coding sequence is TGTGCCAGCAGCCGGGACAGGGCTAATTCACCCCTCCACTTT. Its translation is CASSRDRANSPLHF.